This T cell receptor (beta chain) was captured by sequencing in a study of tumor-infiltrating lymphocytes in oesophageal squamous cell carcinoma. The germline V and J ends were trimmed by 6 bases and 7 bases, with 10 bases remaining between them. Looked up from germline, CDR1 is SGHTA and CDR2 is FQGNSA. The CDR3 loop spans 12 amino acids. TCRdb reprocessed the PCR reads via MiXCR and lists one record per CDR3 protein. Of about 11,000 distinct CDR3 sequences detected, 40% to 60% appear once; the ten largest clones hold around 20%. The receptor's source is a female donor with esophageal squamous cell carcinoma. What was sequenced was esophageal tumor tissue. V and J are TRBV7-2 and TRBJ2-1; no firm D call. The CDR3 region has the DNA TGTGCCAGCAGACAGAGCGCGAATGAGCAGTTCTTC. Translated, it gives CASRQSANEQFF.